This paragraph reports one TCR beta chain. V lost 0 bases and J 4 bases, leaving 11 bases between the germline ends. Germline CDR1 LGHDT, CDR2 YNNKEL (reference sequence). This CDR3 is built from 15 residues. Treatment given: about 20 received Ad26.COV2.S at low or high dose, single or two shots; five or six received placebo; per-sample allocation not given. Specimen acquisition occurred on day 63 following the initial vaccine or placebo injection. The data belong to a study of Ad26.COV2.S vaccination and SARS-CoV-2 variants. Sequencing used immunoSEQ multiplex PCR; TCRdb keeps in-frame clones, though not all of them. The sample records around 400,000 clones, roughly 90% being singletons.

The TCR originated in a person aged 18-65 years who received the Ad26.COV2.S COVID-19 vaccine or a placebo. Sequenced here: peripheral blood, sampled in a trial of Ad26.COV2.S vaccine versus placebo. V gene TRBV3-1 (or the pseudogene TRBV3-2) combines with J gene TRBJ2-3, with D perhaps TRBD2 (5 bases). The CDR3 sequence: CASSQDRQLADTQYF. The CDR3 DNA sequence: TGTGCCAGCAGCCAAGATCGCCAACTAGCAGATACGCAGTATTTT.